This is a list of T cell receptor beta chains from one sample in a study of blood T cell dynamics during melanoma immunotherapy. Clones were read by immunoSEQ multiplex PCR, and TCRdb kept only the in-frame ones, dropping some. This table holds approximately 11,000 clones, about 89% found once. The specimen was blood, collected from a patient treated with checkpoint blockade. The receptors shown here come from a human donor with melanoma. Both conserved end residues are part of each CDR3. D genes are given only for firm matches. Clone size, where shown, is once, few, many, or a class for clones that have expanded.

>TRBV11-2|16|.|TRBJ1-3|.
CASSLGYGGSGNTIYF
TGTGCCAGCAGCTTAGGGTACGGGGGTTCAGGAAACACCATATATTTT
>TRBV6-5|13|TRBD1|TRBJ1-6|.
CASSDRAVAPLHF
TGTGCCAGCAGTGACAGGGCGGTGGCACCCCTCCACTTT
>TRBV6-5|15|TRBD2|TRBJ2-1|.
CASSLASGGYNEQFF
TGTGCCAGCAGTCTGGCTAGCGGGGGCTACAATGAGCAGTTCTTC
>TRBV6-1|13|.|TRBJ2-5|.
CASSTGYQETQYF
TGTGCCAGCAGTACAGGGTACCAAGAGACCCAGTACTTC
>TRBV11-2|18|TRBD1|TRBJ1-2|.
CASSPLGTGGRSVYGYTF
TGTGCCAGCAGCCCTCTTGGGACAGGGGGCCGCTCCGTCTATGGCTACACCTTC
>TRBV19|17|.|TRBJ1-5|.
CASSIVEGFYSNQPQHF
TGTGCCAGTAGTATAGTTGAGGGGTTCTATAGCAATCAGCCCCAGCATTTT
>TRBV7-7|13|.|TRBJ2-5|.
CASSPRFEETQYF
TGTGCTAGCAGCCCTAGGTTCGAAGAGACCCAGTACTTC
>TRBV6-6|13|.|TRBJ1-4|.
CATSPRANEKLFF
TGTGCCACCTCCCCTAGGGCAAATGAAAAACTGTTTTTT
>TRBV27|12|.|TRBJ1-1|.
CALGSPNTEAFF
TGTGCCCTGGGATCCCCAAACACTGAAGCTTTCTTT
>TRBV11-2|14|.|TRBJ2-5|.
CASSFDRPVETQYF
TGTGCCAGCAGCTTCGACAGGCCCGTAGAGACCCAGTACTTC
>TRBV5-1|16|.|TRBJ1-1|.
CASSLSPNNMNTEAFF
TGCGCCAGCAGCTTGTCCCCAAATAACATGAACACTGAAGCTTTCTTT
>TRBV5-1|16|.|TRBJ2-2|few
CASSLASSRSAGELFF
TGCGCCAGCAGCTTGGCTTCGTCGAGATCCGCCGGGGAGCTGTTTTTT
>TRBV19|12|.|TRBJ2-4|.
CASSRSGNIQYF
TGTGCCAGTAGTAGATCCGGGAACATTCAGTACTTC
>TRBV7-5|12|.|TRBJ2-3|.
CARSSKGRTQYF
TGTGCCAGAAGCTCAAAAGGGCGGACGCAGTATTTT
>TRBV6-1|14|.|TRBJ1-6|few
CASSEGDDLGPLHF
TGTGCCAGCAGTGAGGGGGACGATCTGGGGCCCCTCCACTTT
>TRBV19|14|TRBD2|TRBJ2-1|.
CASSVGLAGNEQFF
TGTGCCAGTAGTGTCGGACTAGCGGGGAATGAGCAGTTCTTC
>TRBV14|14|TRBD1|TRBJ1-2|.
CASSRSQGDYGYTF
TGTGCCAGCAGCCGGTCCCAGGGGGACTATGGCTACACCTTC
>TRBV5-8|13|.|TRBJ1-3|.
CASSLEQRNTIYF
TGTGCCAGCAGCTTGGAACAGCGAAACACCATATATTTT
>TRBV7-2|15|.|TRBJ2-2|.
CASSRTGMNTGELFF
TGTGCCAGCAGCCGAACAGGGATGAACACCGGGGAGCTGTTTTTT
>TRBV6-1|16|.|TRBJ1-4|.
CASSEGGTVHNEKLFF
TGTGCCAGCAGTGAAGGAGGGACCGTACATAATGAAAAACTGTTTTTT
>TRBV30|16|.|TRBJ2-5|.
CACNAITGSVRETQYF
TGTGCCTGTAATGCGATCACGGGCAGCGTAAGAGAGACCCAGTACTTC
>TRBV7-2|15|TRBD1|TRBJ1-2|.
CASREDSSGGGGYTF
TGTGCCAGCAGAGAAGACAGCTCAGGGGGCGGGGGCTACACCTTC
>TRBV6-1|16|TRBD2|TRBJ2-5|.
CASSASTSGVQKTQYF
TGTGCCAGCAGTGCGAGCACTAGCGGGGTTCAAAAGACCCAGTACTTC
>TRBV7-9|16|TRBD1|TRBJ1-1|.
CASSLQSGTGGDEAFF
TGTGCCAGCAGCTTACAATCGGGGACAGGGGGTGATGAAGCTTTCTTT
>TRBV15|13|.|TRBJ2-2|once
CATSRPTTGELFF
TGTGCCACCAGCAGACCGACCACAGGGGAGCTGTTTTTT
>TRBV2|17|TRBD2|TRBJ2-5|.
CASRLAGGPRSQETQYF
TGTGCCAGCAGACTAGCGGGGGGGCCTAGGTCCCAAGAGACCCAGTACTTC
>TRBV9|13|TRBD1|TRBJ1-2|.
CASSRDRNYGYTF
TGTGCCAGCAGCAGGGACAGGAACTATGGCTACACCTTC
>TRBV19|13|.|TRBJ1-6|.
CASRESGRVALHF
TGTGCCAGTAGGGAGTCGGGAAGAGTGGCCCTCCACTTT
>TRBV6-1|13|.|TRBJ2-2|.
CASSPQDTGELFF
TGTGCCAGCAGCCCTCAGGACACCGGGGAGCTGTTTTTT
>TRBV5-5|15|TRBD1|TRBJ2-2|once
CASSLTGPNTGELFF
TGTGCCAGCAGCCTGACAGGGCCCAACACCGGGGAGCTGTTTTTT
>TRBV9|16|.|TRBJ2-2|.
CASSAPDKPNTGELFF
TGTGCCAGCAGCGCGCCAGACAAGCCCAACACCGGGGAGCTGTTTTTT
>TRBV7-6|17|.|TRBJ2-7|.
CASSSHRGGSSSYEQYF
TGTGCCAGCAGCTCCCACAGAGGGGGGTCGAGCTCCTACGAGCAGTACTTC
>TRBV11-2|15|.|TRBJ2-5|.
CASSLEGRSRETQYF
TGTGCCAGCAGCTTAGAGGGGCGTAGCCGAGAGACCCAGTACTTC
>TRBV4-3|14|TRBD1|TRBJ1-1|.
CASSQGPGDSEAFF
TGCGCCAGCAGCCAAGGACCGGGGGACAGTGAAGCTTTCTTT
>TRBV5-6|16|TRBD2|TRBJ2-3|.
CASSLELAGSTDTQYF
TGTGCCAGCAGCTTGGAATTAGCGGGGAGCACAGATACGCAGTATTTT
>TRBV19|11|.|TRBJ1-4|.
CASSEGRKLFF
TGTGCCAGTAGTGAGGGGAGAAAACTGTTTTTT
>TRBV7-9|16|TRBD1|TRBJ2-7|.
CASSLGWDRDIHEQYF
TGTGCCAGCAGCTTAGGTTGGGACAGGGACATACACGAGCAGTACTTC
>TRBV7-9|13|.|TRBJ1-6|.
CASSLTANSPLHF
TGTGCCAGCAGCCTTACGGCTAATTCACCCCTCCACTTT
>TRBV5-3|14|.|TRBJ2-3|few
CARSLEVDTDTQYF
TGTGCCAGAAGCTTGGAGGTCGACACAGATACGCAGTATTTT
>TRBV2|15|TRBD1|TRBJ2-1|.
CASSEQDRGLNEQFF
TGTGCCAGCAGTGAACAGGACAGGGGGCTCAATGAGCAGTTCTTC
>TRBV5-1|15|TRBD1|TRBJ1-5|.
CASSWGQGGNQPQHF
TGCGCCAGCAGCTGGGGACAGGGAGGAAATCAGCCCCAGCATTTT
>TRBV7-9|13|.|TRBJ1-5|few
CASSLEGREPQHF
TGTGCCAGCAGCTTAGAGGGGCGGGAGCCCCAGCATTTT
>TRBV11-2|19|.|TRBJ2-1|.
CASSLDRFAFDREENEQFF
TGTGCCAGCAGCTTAGATCGTTTCGCTTTCGACAGGGAGGAAAATGAGCAGTTCTTC
>TRBV19|14|.|TRBJ2-7|.
CASRRDRSLGEQYF
TGTGCCAGTAGGCGGGACCGGTCTTTGGGCGAGCAGTACTTC
>TRBV11-2|14|.|TRBJ2-3|.
CASSARGGNQPQYF
TGTGCCAGCAGTGCCCGGGGTGGCAATCAGCCCCAGTATTTT
>TRBV4-2|12|.|TRBJ1-2|.
CASSLGTSGYTF
TGTGCCAGCAGCTTAGGGACCTCTGGCTACACCTTC
>TRBV4-2|16|TRBD1|TRBJ1-1|.
CASSQNSGQLNTEAFF
TGTGCCAGCAGCCAGAACTCGGGACAGCTGAACACTGAAGCTTTCTTT
>TRBV6-5|15|.|TRBJ2-2|.
CASRPPGSVTGELFF
TGTGCCAGCAGACCCCCTGGGTCTGTGACCGGGGAGCTGTTTTTT
>TRBV9|13|.|TRBJ1-2|once
CASSVDLNYGYTF
TGTGCCAGCAGCGTAGACCTAAACTATGGCTACACCTTC
>TRBV12-5|12|.|TRBJ1-2|.
CASGFRLIGYTF
TGTGCTAGTGGTTTCCGCCTTATTGGCTACACCTTC